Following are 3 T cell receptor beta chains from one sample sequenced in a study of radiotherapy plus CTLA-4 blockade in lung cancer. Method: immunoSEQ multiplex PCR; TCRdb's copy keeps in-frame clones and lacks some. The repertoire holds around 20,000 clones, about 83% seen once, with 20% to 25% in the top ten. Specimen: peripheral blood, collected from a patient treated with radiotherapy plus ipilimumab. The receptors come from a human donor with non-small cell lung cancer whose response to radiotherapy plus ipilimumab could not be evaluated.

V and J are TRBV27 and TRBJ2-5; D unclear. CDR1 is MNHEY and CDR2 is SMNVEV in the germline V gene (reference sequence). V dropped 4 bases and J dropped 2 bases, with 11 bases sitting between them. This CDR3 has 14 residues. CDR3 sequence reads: CASSSGVGQETQYF. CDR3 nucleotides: TGTGCCAGCAGTTCTGGAGTCGGGCAAGAGACCCAGTACTTC.

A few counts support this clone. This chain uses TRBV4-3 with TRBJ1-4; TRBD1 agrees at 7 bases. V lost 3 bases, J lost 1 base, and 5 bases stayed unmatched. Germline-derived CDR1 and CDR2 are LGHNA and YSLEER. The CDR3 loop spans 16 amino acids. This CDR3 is CASSQTGILTNEKLFF. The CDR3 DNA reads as TGCGCCAGCAGCCAGACAGGGATCTTAACTAATGAAAAACTGTTTTTT.

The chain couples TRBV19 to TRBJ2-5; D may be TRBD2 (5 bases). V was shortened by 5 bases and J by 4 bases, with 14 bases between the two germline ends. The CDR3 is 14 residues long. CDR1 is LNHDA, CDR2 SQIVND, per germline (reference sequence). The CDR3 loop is CASSGRGKGETQYF. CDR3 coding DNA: TGTGCCAGTAGTGGCAGAGGGAAAGGAGAGACCCAGTACTTC.